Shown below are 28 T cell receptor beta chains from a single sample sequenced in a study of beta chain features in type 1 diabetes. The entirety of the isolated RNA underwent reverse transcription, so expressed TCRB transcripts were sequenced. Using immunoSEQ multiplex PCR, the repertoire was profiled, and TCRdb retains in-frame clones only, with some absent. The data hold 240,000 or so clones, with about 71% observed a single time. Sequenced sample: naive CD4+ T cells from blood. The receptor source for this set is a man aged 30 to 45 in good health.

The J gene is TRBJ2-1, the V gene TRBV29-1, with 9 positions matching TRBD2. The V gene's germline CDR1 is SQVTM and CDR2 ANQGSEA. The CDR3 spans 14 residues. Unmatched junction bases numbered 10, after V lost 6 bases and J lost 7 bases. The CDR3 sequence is CSVARASGTNEQFF. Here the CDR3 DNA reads TGCAGCGTGGCCCGGGCTAGCGGGACGAATGAGCAGTTCTTC.

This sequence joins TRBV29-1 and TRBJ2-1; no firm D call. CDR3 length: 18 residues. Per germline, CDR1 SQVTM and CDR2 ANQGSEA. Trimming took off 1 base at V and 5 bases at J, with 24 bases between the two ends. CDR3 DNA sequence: TGCAGCGTTGAAGGGGGTGTGGCTGACGGGTTGAGAAACAATGAGCAGTTCTTC. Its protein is CSVEGGVADGLRNNEQFF.

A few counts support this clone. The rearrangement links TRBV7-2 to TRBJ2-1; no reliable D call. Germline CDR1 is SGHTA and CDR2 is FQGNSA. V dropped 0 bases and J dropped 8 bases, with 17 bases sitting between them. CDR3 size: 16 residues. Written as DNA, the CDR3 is TGTGCCAGCAGCTTAGCTAAGGCCATCCCAGGCGATGAGCAGTTCTTC. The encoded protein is CASSLAKAIPGDEQFF.

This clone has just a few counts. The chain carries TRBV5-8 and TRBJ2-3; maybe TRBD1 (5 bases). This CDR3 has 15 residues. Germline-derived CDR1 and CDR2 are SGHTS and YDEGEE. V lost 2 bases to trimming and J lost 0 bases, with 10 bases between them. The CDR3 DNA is TGTGCCAGCAGCTTCCAGGGTAGCAGCACAGATACGCAGTATTTT. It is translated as CASSFQGSSTDTQYF.

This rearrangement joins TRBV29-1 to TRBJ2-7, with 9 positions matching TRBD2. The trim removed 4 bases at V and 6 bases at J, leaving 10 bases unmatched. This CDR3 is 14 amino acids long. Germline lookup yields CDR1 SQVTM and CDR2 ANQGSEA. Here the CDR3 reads CSVVGRAGGLEQYF. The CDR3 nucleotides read TGCAGCGTTGTAGGTAGGGCGGGAGGGCTCGAGCAGTACTTC.

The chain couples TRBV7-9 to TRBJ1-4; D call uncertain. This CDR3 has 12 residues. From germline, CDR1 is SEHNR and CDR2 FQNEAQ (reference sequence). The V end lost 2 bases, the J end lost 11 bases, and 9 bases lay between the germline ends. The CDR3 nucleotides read TGTGCCAGCAGCTTACAGGAGAGGAAACTGTTTTTT. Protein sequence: CASSLQERKLFF.

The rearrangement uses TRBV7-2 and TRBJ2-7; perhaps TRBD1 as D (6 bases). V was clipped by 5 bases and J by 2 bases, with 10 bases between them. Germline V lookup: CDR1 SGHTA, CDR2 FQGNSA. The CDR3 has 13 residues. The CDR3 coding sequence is TGTGCCAGCAGCCGGGACACCACCTACGAGCAGTACTTC. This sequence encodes CASSRDTTYEQYF.

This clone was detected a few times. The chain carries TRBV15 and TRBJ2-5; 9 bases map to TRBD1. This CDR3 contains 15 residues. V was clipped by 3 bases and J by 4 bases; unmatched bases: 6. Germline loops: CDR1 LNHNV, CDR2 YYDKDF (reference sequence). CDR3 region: CATSSNRGRGETQYF. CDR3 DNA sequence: TGTGCCACCAGCAGCAACAGGGGGCGAGGAGAGACCCAGTACTTC. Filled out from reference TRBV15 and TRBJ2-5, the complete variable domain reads DAMVIQNPRYQVTQFGKPVTLSCSQTLNHNVMYWYQQKSSQAPKLLFHYYDKDFNNEADTPDNFQSRRPNTSFCFLDIRSPGLGDTAMYLCATSSNRGRGETQYFGPGTRLLVL.

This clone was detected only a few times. CDR3 loop: CAWSLQGRETQYF. CDR3 nucleotides: TGTGCCTGGAGTTTACAGGGGCGGGAGACCCAGTACTTC. This rearrangement joins TRBV30 to TRBJ2-5, with TRBD1 matching 7 bases. CDR3 length: 13 residues. From germline, CDR1 is GTSNPN and CDR2 SVGIG (reference sequence). The V and J ends lost 2 bases and 5 bases, in that order; junction bases with no gene match: 5.

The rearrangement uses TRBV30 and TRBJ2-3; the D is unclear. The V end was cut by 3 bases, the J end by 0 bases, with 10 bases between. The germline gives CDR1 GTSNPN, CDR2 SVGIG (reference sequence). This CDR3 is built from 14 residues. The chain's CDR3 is CAWSLTPSTDTQYF. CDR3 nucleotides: TGTGCCTGGAGCCTAACCCCTAGCACAGATACGCAGTATTTT.

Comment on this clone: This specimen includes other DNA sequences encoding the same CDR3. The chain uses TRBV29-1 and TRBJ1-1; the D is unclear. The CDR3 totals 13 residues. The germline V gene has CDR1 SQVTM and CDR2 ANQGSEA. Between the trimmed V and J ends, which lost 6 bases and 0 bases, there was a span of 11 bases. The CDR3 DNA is TGCAGCGTAGCGCCGAGACTGAACACTGAAGCTTTCTTT. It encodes CSVAPRLNTEAFF.

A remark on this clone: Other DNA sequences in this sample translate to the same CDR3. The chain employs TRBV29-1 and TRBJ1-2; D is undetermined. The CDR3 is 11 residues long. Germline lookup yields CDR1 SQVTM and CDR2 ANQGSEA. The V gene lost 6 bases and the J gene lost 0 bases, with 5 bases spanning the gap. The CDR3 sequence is CSVTANYGYTF. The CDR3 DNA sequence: TGCAGCGTGACGGCTAACTATGGCTACACCTTC. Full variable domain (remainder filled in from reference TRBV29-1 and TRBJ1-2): SAVISQKPSRDICQRGTSLTIQCQVDSQVTMMFWYRQQPGQSLTLIATANQGSEATYESGFVIDKFPISRPNLTFSTLTVSNMSPEDSSIYLCSVTANYGYTFGSGTRLTVV.

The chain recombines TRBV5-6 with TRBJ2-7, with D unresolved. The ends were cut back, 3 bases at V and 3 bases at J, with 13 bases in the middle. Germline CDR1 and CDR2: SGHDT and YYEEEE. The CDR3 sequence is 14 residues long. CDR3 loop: CASSSYPLDYEQYF. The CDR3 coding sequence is TGTGCCAGCAGCTCGTACCCGCTTGACTACGAGCAGTACTTC.

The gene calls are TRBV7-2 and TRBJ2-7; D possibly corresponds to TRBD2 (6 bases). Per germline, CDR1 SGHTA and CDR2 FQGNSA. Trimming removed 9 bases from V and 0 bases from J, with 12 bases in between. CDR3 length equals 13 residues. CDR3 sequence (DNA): TGTGCCAGTGGGCTAGCGACCTCCTACGAGCAGTACTTC. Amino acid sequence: CASGLATSYEQYF. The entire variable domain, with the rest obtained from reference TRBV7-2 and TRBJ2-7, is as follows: GAGVSQSPSNKVTEKGKDVELRCDPISGHTALYWYRQSLGQGLEFLIYFQGNSAPDKSGLPSDRFSAERTGGSVSTLTIQRTQQEDSAVYLCASGLATSYEQYFGPGTRLTVT.

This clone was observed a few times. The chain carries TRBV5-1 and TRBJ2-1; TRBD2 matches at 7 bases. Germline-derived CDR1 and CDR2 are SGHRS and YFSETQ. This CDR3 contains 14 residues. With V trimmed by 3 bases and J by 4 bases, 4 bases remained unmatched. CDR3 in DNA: TGCGCCAGCAGCTCCGGACTAGATTACAATGAGCAGTTCTTC. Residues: CASSSGLDYNEQFF. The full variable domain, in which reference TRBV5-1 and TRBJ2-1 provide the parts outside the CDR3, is KAGVTQTPRYLIKTRGQQVTLSCSPISGHRSVSWYQQTPGQGLQFLFEYFSETQRNKGNFPGRFSGRQFSNSRSEMNVSTLELGDSALYLCASSSGLDYNEQFFGPGTRLTVL.

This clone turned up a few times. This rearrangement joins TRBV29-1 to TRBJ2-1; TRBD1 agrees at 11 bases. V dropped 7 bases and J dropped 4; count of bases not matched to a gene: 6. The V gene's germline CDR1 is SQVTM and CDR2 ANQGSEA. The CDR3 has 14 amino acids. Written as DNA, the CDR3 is TGCAGCGAGAGAGGGACAGGGGGTTACAATGAGCAGTTCTTC. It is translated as CSERGTGGYNEQFF.

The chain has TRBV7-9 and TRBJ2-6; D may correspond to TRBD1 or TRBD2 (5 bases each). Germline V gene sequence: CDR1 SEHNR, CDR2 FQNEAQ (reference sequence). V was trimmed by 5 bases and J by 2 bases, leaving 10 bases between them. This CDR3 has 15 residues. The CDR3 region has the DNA TGTGCCAGCAGCGACAGAGGGGCTGGGGCCAACGTCCTGACTTTC. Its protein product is CASSDRGAGANVLTF.

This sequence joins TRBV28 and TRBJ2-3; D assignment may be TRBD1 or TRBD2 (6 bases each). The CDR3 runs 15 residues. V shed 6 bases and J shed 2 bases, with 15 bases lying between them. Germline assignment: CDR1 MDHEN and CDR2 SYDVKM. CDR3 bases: TGTGCCAGCAGAAGAGGGGGAGGAATCACAGATACGCAGTATTTT. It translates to CASRRGGGITDTQYF.

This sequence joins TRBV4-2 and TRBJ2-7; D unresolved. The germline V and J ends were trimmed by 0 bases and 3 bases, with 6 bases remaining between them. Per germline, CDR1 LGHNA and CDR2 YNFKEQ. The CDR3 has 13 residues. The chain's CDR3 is CASSQDGIYEQYF. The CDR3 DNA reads TGTGCCAGCAGCCAAGATGGGATCTACGAGCAGTACTTC.

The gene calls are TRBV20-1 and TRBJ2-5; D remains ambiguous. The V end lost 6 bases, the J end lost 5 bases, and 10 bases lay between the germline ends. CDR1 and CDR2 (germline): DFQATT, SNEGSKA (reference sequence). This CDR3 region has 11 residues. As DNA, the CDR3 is TGCAGTGCAATGGAGACGGAGACCCAGTACTTC. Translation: CSAMETETQYF.

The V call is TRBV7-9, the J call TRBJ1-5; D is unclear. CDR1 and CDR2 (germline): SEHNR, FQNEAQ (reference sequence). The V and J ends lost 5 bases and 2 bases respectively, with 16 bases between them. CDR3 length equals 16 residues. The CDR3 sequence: CASSPGSGFGNQPQHF. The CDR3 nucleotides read TGTGCCAGCAGCCCCGGATCGGGGTTTGGCAATCAGCCCCAGCATTTT.

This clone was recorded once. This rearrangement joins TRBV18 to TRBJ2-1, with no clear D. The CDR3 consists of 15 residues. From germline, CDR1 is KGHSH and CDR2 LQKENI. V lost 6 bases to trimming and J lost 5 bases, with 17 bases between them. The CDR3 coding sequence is TGTGCCAGCTCCCGTCTTTACGGCCCTGACAATGAGCAGTTCTTC. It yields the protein CASSRLYGPDNEQFF.

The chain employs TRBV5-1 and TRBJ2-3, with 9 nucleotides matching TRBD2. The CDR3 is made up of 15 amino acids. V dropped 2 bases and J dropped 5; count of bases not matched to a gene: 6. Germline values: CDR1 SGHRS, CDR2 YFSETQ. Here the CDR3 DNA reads TGCGCCAGCAGCTTCGGTAGCGGGGGTTTAGATACGCAGTATTTT. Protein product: CASSFGSGGLDTQYF.

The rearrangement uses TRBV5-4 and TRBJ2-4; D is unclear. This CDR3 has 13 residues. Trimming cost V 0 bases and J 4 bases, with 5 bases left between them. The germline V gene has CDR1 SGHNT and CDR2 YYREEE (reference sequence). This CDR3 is CASSLEQKNIQYF. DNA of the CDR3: TGTGCCAGCAGCTTGGAACAGAAAAACATTCAGTACTTC.

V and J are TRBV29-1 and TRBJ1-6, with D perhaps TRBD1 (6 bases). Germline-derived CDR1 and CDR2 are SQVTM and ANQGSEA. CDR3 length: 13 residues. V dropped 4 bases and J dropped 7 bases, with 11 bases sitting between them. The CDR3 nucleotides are TGCAGCGTTGCCTCAGGGGTGAATTCACCCCTCCACTTT. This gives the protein CSVASGVNSPLHF.

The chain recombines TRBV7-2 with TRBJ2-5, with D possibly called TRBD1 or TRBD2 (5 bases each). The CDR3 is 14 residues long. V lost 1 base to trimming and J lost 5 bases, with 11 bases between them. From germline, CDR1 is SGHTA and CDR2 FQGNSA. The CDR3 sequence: CASSLEGPGETQYF. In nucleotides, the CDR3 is TGTGCCAGCAGCTTAGAGGGACCTGGGGAGACCCAGTACTTC.

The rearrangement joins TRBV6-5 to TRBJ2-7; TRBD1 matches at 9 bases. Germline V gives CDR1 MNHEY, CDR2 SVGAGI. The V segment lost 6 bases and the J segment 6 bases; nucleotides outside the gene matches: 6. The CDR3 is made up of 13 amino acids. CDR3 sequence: CASRTDRGGEQYF. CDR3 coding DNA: TGTGCCAGCAGGACGGACAGGGGAGGCGAGCAGTACTTC.

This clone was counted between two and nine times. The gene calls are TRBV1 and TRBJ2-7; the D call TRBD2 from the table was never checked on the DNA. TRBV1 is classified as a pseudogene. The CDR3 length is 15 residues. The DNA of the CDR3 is TGCACCAGCACCCGTACCGGGACTAGCTCCGACGAGCAGTACTTC. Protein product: CTSTRTGTSSDEQYF.